A single sample gave rise to the 11 T cell receptor beta chains below, sequenced in a study of T cells expressing NK-cell markers. TCRdb processed the 5' RACE reads again and assigns one entry to each CDR3 protein, with no DNA. The listing contains 150,000 to 200,000 distinct CDR3 sequences. The sequenced material came from blood T cells: a sorted CD56 or NKG2C T cell subset, CD4+ or CD8+ T cells, or bulk PBMC T cells (not recorded which). The receptor set was obtained from a woman aged 18 to 75 in good health.

V gene TRBV6-2 or TRBV6-3 combines with J gene TRBJ1-1. The CDR3 runs 14 residues. Germline CDR1 reads MNHEY; CDR2 reads SVGEGT. CDR3: CASSIMTGNTEAFF.

The rearrangement uses TRBV27 and TRBJ1-1. The CDR3 consists of 15 residues. Germline CDR1 reads MNHEY; CDR2 reads SMNVEV (reference sequence). CDR3 in amino acids: CASSPFEAGRTEAFF.

The chain has TRBV12-3 or TRBV12-4 and TRBJ2-7. This CDR3 is 13 amino acids long. The CDR3 loop reads CASKEDSSYEQYF.

The chain uses TRBV9 and TRBJ2-4. The germline V gene encodes CDR1 SGDLS and CDR2 YYNGEE. This CDR3 has 13 residues. This chain's CDR3 is CASSVVRRNIQYF.

The chain joins TRBV11-2 to TRBJ1-1. The CDR3 sequence is 13 residues long. Germline V gene data show CDR1 as SGHAT and CDR2 as FQNNGV. This CDR3 reads CASSLDSFAEAFF.

CDR3 sequence: CASSPEAGAVTEAFF. V is TRBV4-2 and J is TRBJ1-1; absent DNA, TCRdb's TRBD1 call cannot be checked. CDR1 and CDR2 (germline): LGHNA, YNFKEQ. CDR3 length equals 15 residues.

CDR3 loop: CASSGLASYEQYF. This chain uses TRBV12-3 or TRBV12-4 with TRBJ2-7; TCRdb's assignment of TRBD2 cannot be checked, as there is no DNA. This CDR3 comprises 13 residues.

J is TRBJ2-3 and V is TRBV28; the D gene TCRdb calls, TRBD1, cannot be checked with no DNA. The CDR3 contains 15 residues. Germline values: CDR1 MDHEN, CDR2 SYDVKM. Here the CDR3 reads CASSLAPASTDTQYF.

CDR3 sequence reads: CASSRSGTPGLEQYF. The V call is TRBV5-5, the J call TRBJ2-7; the D call of TRBD1 rests on TCRdb alone, since no DNA is present to check it. The germline V gene encodes CDR1 SGHKS and CDR2 YYEKEE (reference sequence). This CDR3 contains 15 residues.

The rearrangement uses TRBV27 and TRBJ1-4; the TCRdb D gene call, TRBD1, has no DNA to confirm it. Germline lookup yields CDR1 MNHEY and CDR2 SMNVEV (reference sequence). This CDR3 comprises 15 residues. The CDR3 is CASSLQGWANEKLFF.

This chain connects TRBV9 to TRBJ1-3. Germline V gene sequence: CDR1 SGDLS, CDR2 YYNGEE. This CDR3 has 15 residues. CDR3 sequence reads: CASSHRQSPGNTIYF.